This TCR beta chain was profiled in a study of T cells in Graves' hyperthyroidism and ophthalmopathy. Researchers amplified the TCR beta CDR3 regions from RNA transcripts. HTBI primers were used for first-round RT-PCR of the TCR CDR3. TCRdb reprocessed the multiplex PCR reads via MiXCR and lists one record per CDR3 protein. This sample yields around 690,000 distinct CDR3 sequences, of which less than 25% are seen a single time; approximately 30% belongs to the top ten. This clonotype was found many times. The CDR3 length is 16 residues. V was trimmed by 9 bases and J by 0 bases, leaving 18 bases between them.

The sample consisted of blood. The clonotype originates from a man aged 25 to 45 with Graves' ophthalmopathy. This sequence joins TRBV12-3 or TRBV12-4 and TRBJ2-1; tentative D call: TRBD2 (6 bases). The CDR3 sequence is CASVNRDSSSYNEQFF. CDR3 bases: TGTGCCAGTGTAAACCGGGACTCCAGCTCCTACAATGAGCAGTTCTTC.